Listed here is a single T cell receptor (beta chain). The record originates from a study of T-cell reconstitution after alpha-beta-depleted transplantation in children. TCRbeta library construction was performed incorporating unique molecular identifiers. Via MiXCR, TCRdb re-called the PCR reads, giving one row per CDR3 protein. Altogether around 200,000 distinct CDR3 sequences are present, roughly 10% being singletons, with the ten largest covering approximately 6.2%. The sequenced sample was PBMCs from the stem cell graft donor, obtained from the stem cell graft. This receptor was obtained from a human donor who donated a stem cell graft to a child with acute lymphoblastic leukemia.

The CDR3 here is CASSYSSRPEGEKLFF. The CDR3 DNA sequence: TGTGCCAGCAGTTACTCGAGTCGACCGGAGGGGGAAAAACTGTTTTTT. This rearrangement joins TRBV6-2 or TRBV6-3 to TRBJ1-4, with a weak D call TRBD1 (5 bases). Germline-derived CDR1 and CDR2 are MNHEY and SVGEGT. Trimming shortened V by 0 bases and J by 8 bases, and 16 bases separated the two germline ends. The CDR3 sequence is 16 residues long.